Sequencing of this T cell receptor beta chain was carried out in a study of technical replicates of blood from a handful of donors. TCRdb's table, derived via immunoSEQ multiplex PCR, lists solely in-frame clones and lacks some. The data show 75,000 or so clones, with 93% seen just once and less than 0.5% held by the top ten. The germline V and J ends were trimmed by 2 bases and 10 bases, with 18 bases remaining between them. Germline CDR1 is GTSNPN and CDR2 is SVGIG (reference sequence). The CDR3 runs 14 residues. The sequenced sample consisted of T cells isolated from PBMCs. The chain recombines TRBV30 with TRBJ2-1; D perhaps matches TRBD1 (5 bases). The sequence was collected from a human donor in good health. The CDR3 protein is CAWSTGGSQGEQFF. As DNA, the CDR3 is TGTGCCTGGAGTACAGGCGGCTCCCAGGGCGAGCAGTTCTTC.